This T cell receptor (beta chain) was sequenced for a study of blood T cells in healthy people across ages. Only a few counts were recorded for this clonotype. The V gene's germline CDR1 is DFQATT and CDR2 SNEGSKA (reference sequence). The V gene end was trimmed by 0 bases and the J gene end by 7 bases; junction bases not matched to a gene: 7. This CDR3 contains 16 residues. Through a sample-barcoded 5' primer and a J-beta primer mix, a second PCR was run for 7 to 11 cycles. Every cDNA was tagged by a template-switch adaptor with 12 random nucleotides. TCRdb itself ran the 5' RACE reads through MiXCR, one entry per CDR3 protein. The table shows around 900,000 distinct CDR3 sequences, with around 26% occurring only once.

The sample was blood. The clonotype originates from a woman older than 75 in good health. The chain links TRBV20-1 to TRBJ2-1; 12 nucleotides align to TRBD2. The CDR3 coding sequence is TGCAGTGCTAGAGATTTGACTAGCGGGGGTCGGAATGAGCAGTTCTTC. Translating gives CSARDLTSGGRNEQFF.